Listed here are 21 T cell receptor beta chains from one sample, sequenced in a study of CD8+ T cells in alopecia areata. After isolation, RNA underwent reverse transcription to generate cDNA as the sequencing template. Some clones are missing from TCRdb's copy, which holds only in-frame ones; the method was immunoSEQ multiplex PCR. The sample is made up of roughly 260,000 clones, none counted only once. Pooled cells of cutaneous lymph node origin were sorted on CD4, CD8alpha, NKG2D, NKG2ACE and other markers. The sequencing sample was made of CD4+ T cells sorted from a lymph node. All receptors derive from a C3H/HeJ mouse with alopecia areata. As its MHC haplotype, the strain has H2-k.

Regarding this clone: The genes are named according to mouse. With the read ending 4 residues before the CDR3 end, the germline J gene is used to fill in that end. The chain couples TRBV13-1 to TRBJ1-2, with D possibly matching TRBD1 (5 bases). The CDR3 runs 16 residues. Germline lookup yields CDR1 NSHNY and CDR2 SYGAGN. The V gene lost 0 bases and the J gene lost 4 bases, with 16 bases spanning the gap. The sequenced CDR3 bases are TGTGCCAGCAGTGATGCAATGGGGGGACGGGGCTCC. Its protein product is CASSDAMGGRGS. The CDR3 as a whole reads CASSDAMGGRGSDYTF.

This clone showed up just a few times. Each gene name is a mouse one. Read data end 4 residues before the CDR3 end; the end is taken from the germline J gene. The rearrangement links TRBV14 to TRBJ1-2; the D gene is possibly TRBD1 (5 bases). This CDR3 is 11 amino acids long. CDR1 and CDR2 from the germline V gene are SGHDT and FRDEAV. CDR3 bases read: TGTGCCAGCAGTCAGGGAGCC. Translation: CASSQGA. The entire CDR3 protein is CASSQGADYTF.

This clone was seen only a few times. Genes and germline are mouse. The read is 4 residues too short to cover the CDR3 end, so that end is filled in from the germline J gene. The identical CDR3 is also encoded by other nucleotide sequences in the sample. The chain couples TRBV1 to TRBJ2-1, with D possibly TRBD1 on 6 matching bases. The V end lost 2 bases, the J end lost 1 base, and 9 bases lay between the germline ends. The germline V gene encodes CDR1 NSQYPW and CDR2 LRSPGD (reference sequence). This CDR3 comprises 15 residues. The DNA read from the CDR3 is TGCACCTGCAGTGCACCGGGACAAAACTATGCT. Translated: CTCSAPGQNYA. The CDR3 in full is CTCSAPGQNYAEQFF.

This clone has a handful of counts. Gene and germline names: mouse. Sequencing ends 4 residues short of the CDR3 end; the germline J gene provides the rest. The rearrangement joins TRBV5 to TRBJ2-1, with D possibly matching TRBD1 (6 bases). This CDR3 region has 15 residues. The germline V gene has CDR1 LGHNA and CDR2 YNLKQL (reference sequence). V was trimmed by 0 bases and J by 5 bases, leaving 11 bases between them. The CDR3 loop is CASSQESGEDAEQFF. The DNA read from the CDR3 is TGTGCCAGCAGCCAAGAGTCAGGGGAAGATGCT.

This clone was observed a few times. All gene names here are mouse names. The read ends 4 residues before the CDR3 terminus; that terminus is restored from the germline J gene. This chain joins TRBV13-1 and TRBJ2-4, with a tentative D call TRBD1 (5 bases). Germline CDR1 and CDR2: NSHNY and SYGAGN. CDR3 size: 14 residues. Trimming left V 5 bases short and J 1 base short, with 11 bases between. CDR3 region: CASRDQTGQNTLYF. CDR3 DNA (partial): TGTGCCAGCAGGGACCAGACAGGTCAAAAC.

In regard to this clone: The germline and genes are mouse ones. From the germline J gene comes the end of the CDR3, since the read stops 4 residues before it. J is TRBJ2-7 and V is TRBV1; 8 nucleotides line up with TRBD1. This CDR3 is 15 amino acids long. Germline V CDR1 and CDR2: NSQYPW, LRSPGD (reference sequence). J lost 3 bases, V lost 2 bases, and 6 bases had no gene match. The DNA read from the CDR3 is TGCACCTGCAGTGCATTGCCAGGGGGCCTCTAT. Translated: CTCSALPGGLY. The entire CDR3 is CTCSALPGGLYEQYF.

As regards this clone: These gene names are mouse names. The read gets to within 4 residues of the CDR3 end, and the germline J gene fills in the rest. Other nucleotide sequences in the sample specify the same CDR3. This sequence joins TRBV5 and TRBJ2-7, with TRBD2 identical over 9 bases. The CDR3 has 15 residues. CDR1 LGHNA and CDR2 YNLKQL come from the germline V gene (reference sequence). CDR3 DNA, as far as it was read: TGTGCCAGCAGCCAAGAGACGGACTGGGGATAT. This codes for CASSQETDWGY. The whole CDR3 sequence is CASSQETDWGYEQYF.

This clone was detected a few times. Germline and genes: mouse. CDR3 in amino acids: CASSAPGQGYNSPLYF. CDR3 DNA (partial): TGTGCCAGCAGTGCTCCGGGACAGGGGTATAATTCGCCC. The chain uses TRBV13-3 and TRBJ1-6; 10 nucleotides align to TRBD1. The CDR3 extends 3 residues past the end of the read, so its final part is completed from the germline J gene. TRBJ1-6 is flagged as an ORF with uncertain function. The trim removed 3 bases at V and 4 bases at J, leaving 4 bases unmatched. CDR3 size: 16 residues. The germline V gene has CDR1 NNHDY and CDR2 SYVADS.

This clone was detected ten times or more. Gene and germline names: mouse. CDR3 protein: CASSRVRAHAEQFF. Partial CDR3 DNA: TGTGCTAGCAGTAGAGTCAGGGCCCATGCT. The chain links TRBV17 to TRBJ2-1, with D maybe TRBD1 (5 bases). The read terminates 4 residues ahead of where the CDR3 ends, so the germline J gene completes it. CDR1 is MNHDT, CDR2 YYDKIL, per germline. This CDR3 spans 14 amino acids. V lost 1 base and J lost 5, with 9 bases in between. Drawing the rest from reference TRBV17 and TRBJ2-1, the complete variable domain is DTTVKQNPRYKLARVGKPVNLICSQTMNHDTMYWYQKKPNQAPKLLLFYYDKILNREADTFEKFQSSRPNNSFCSLYIGSAGLEYSAMYLCASSRVRAHAEQFFGPGTRLTVL.

This clone was seen at least ten times. Here the gene names and germline are mouse. Read coverage stops 3 residues before the CDR3 terminus; the germline J gene supplies the remainder. This sample includes further DNA sequences coding for the same CDR3. The V and J genes are TRBV13-1 and TRBJ1-6, with D unclear. TRBJ1-6 is marked as an open reading frame, function uncertain. CDR3 length equals 12 residues. Germline V CDR1 and CDR2: NSHNY, SYGAGN. V lost 3 bases, J lost 7 bases, and 5 bases lay in between. The CDR3 here is CASSGQNSPLYF. The CDR3 bases that were read are TGTGCCAGCAGTGGACAAAATTCGCCC.

This clone was seen only a few times. The gene names here belong to mouse. Coverage ceases 4 residues before the CDR3 finishes, and the germline J gene fills in the end. J is TRBJ2-1 and V is TRBV5; 12 bases agree with TRBD1. Germline CDR1 reads LGHNA; CDR2 reads YNLKQL (reference sequence). The CDR3 sequence is 16 residues long. CDR3 sequence reads: CASSQDGDRGHAEQFF. The DNA read from the CDR3 is TGTGCCAGCAGCCAAGATGGGGACAGGGGGCACGCT.

This clone was observed a few times. Gene names are the mouse ones. Coverage ceases 4 residues before the CDR3 finishes, and the germline J gene fills in the end. This chain uses TRBV13-2 with TRBJ2-5; the match to TRBD1 covers 8 bases. The CDR3 length is 12 residues. The germline gives CDR1 NNHNN, CDR2 SYGAGS (reference sequence). The CDR3 loop is CASQGAEDTQYF. The covered CDR3 bases are TGTGCCAGCCAGGGGGCAGAGGAC.

Only a few counts were recorded for this clone. Mouse gene names apply. The missing CDR3 end, 4 residues past where the read stops, is filled in from the germline J gene. V gene TRBV31 combines with J gene TRBJ1-2; D not certain. The V end was cut by 0 bases, the J end by 0 bases, with 8 bases between. The CDR3 is 14 residues long. Germline V gives CDR1 GKSSPN, CDR2 SITVG. CDR3 DNA, as far as it was read: TGTGCCTGGAGTCTAGTCAGGTCAAACTCC. Protein sequence: CAWSLVRSNS. The whole CDR3 protein is CAWSLVRSNSDYTF. The whole variable domain, remainder taken from reference TRBV31 and TRBJ1-2, is AQTIHQWPVAEIKAVGSPLSLGCTIKGKSSPNLYWYWQATGGTLQQLFYSITVGQVESVVQLNLSASRPKDDQFILSTEKLLLSHSGFYLCAWSLVRSNSDYTFGSGTRLLVI.

A few counts support this clone. Gene labels here are mouse ones. Read coverage stops 4 residues before the CDR3 terminus; the germline J gene supplies the remainder. The V call is TRBV19, the J call TRBJ1-1; 9 nucleotides match TRBD1. The germline gives CDR1 FNHDT, CDR2 SITEND (reference sequence). The CDR3 loop spans 14 amino acids. The CDR3 reads CASSIMGQGREVFF. CDR3 bases read: TGTGCCAGCAGTATTATGGGACAGGGCCGA.

There are a few counts of this clone. The gene names here belong to mouse. The read finishes 4 residues shy of the CDR3 end, and the germline J gene is used to complete it. Within the sample, other DNA sequences also encode this same CDR3. V gene TRBV1 combines with J gene TRBJ2-3, with TRBD1 matching 7 bases. The CDR3 runs 13 residues. CDR1 is NSQYPW and CDR2 is LRSPGD in the germline V gene (reference sequence). V was pared by 4 bases and J by 3 bases, with 1 base of the junction left unmatched. CDR3 in amino acids: CTCSDRGAETLYF. The sequenced CDR3 bases are TGCACCTGCAGTGACAGGGGCGCAGAA.

This clone was seen a few times. Gene names and germline match the mouse. The read ends 4 residues early relative to the CDR3; the germline J gene fills the gap. The genes are TRBV29 and TRBJ2-7; 7 bases align to TRBD1. This CDR3 has 14 residues. Germline V lookup: CDR1 MSHET, CDR2 SYDVDS. The CDR3 protein is CASSPSTGTDEQYF. CDR3 DNA (partial): TGTGCTAGCAGTCCGTCTACCGGGACAGAT.

About this clone: Gene names are mouse gene names. From the germline J gene comes the end of the CDR3, since the read stops 4 residues before it. The chain carries TRBV5 and TRBJ2-7; 7 bases map to TRBD2. Germline-derived CDR1 and CDR2 are LGHNA and YNLKQL (reference sequence). This CDR3 is 14 amino acids long. The V and J ends lost 1 base and 2 bases, in that order; junction bases with no gene match: 2. Incomplete CDR3 DNA: TGTGCCAGCAGCCAAGGGACTGGTCCCTAT. Its protein product is CASSQGTGPY. The full CDR3 protein reads CASSQGTGPYEQYF.

Concerning this clone itself: A far larger clone is off by one base, so a read error is likely. Gene names follow the mouse nomenclature. The read gets to within 4 residues of the CDR3 end, and the germline J gene fills in the rest. The chain recombines TRBV19 with TRBJ1-2, with D perhaps matching TRBD1 (6 bases). This CDR3 contains 13 residues. Germline V lookup: CDR1 FNHDT, CDR2 SITEND (reference sequence). V lost 5 bases and J 0 bases, leaving 8 bases between the germline ends. The CDR3 DNA, read in part, is TGTGCCAGCAGAGGGACAACAAACTCC. This gives the protein CASRGTTNS. In full, the CDR3 is CASRGTTNSDYTF. The full variable domain, completed using reference TRBV19 and TRBJ1-2, is GGIITQTPKFLIGQEGQKLTLKCQQNFNHDTMYWYRQDSGKGLRLIYYSITENDLQKGDLSEGYDASREKKSSFSLTVTSAQKNEMAVFLCASRGTTNSDYTFGSGTRLLVI.

In the case of this clone: The genes and germline here are from mouse. Read data end 4 residues before the CDR3 end; the end is taken from the germline J gene. The chain has TRBV17 and TRBJ2-3; TRBD2 aligns across 7 bases. CDR3 length: 14 amino acids. Germline loops: CDR1 MNHDT, CDR2 YYDKIL. V shed 6 bases and J 0 bases; nucleotides not matched to a gene: 3. CDR3 sequence: CASSRTGSAETLYF. Incomplete CDR3 DNA: TGTGCTAGCAGCAGGACTGGTAGTGCAGAA.

Notes on this clone: Any gene name here is a mouse gene name. The CDR3 end is not reached by the read, which stops 4 residues before it; the germline J gene fills it in. This sample includes further DNA sequences coding for the same CDR3. The chain carries TRBV31 and TRBJ2-2; TRBD2 aligns across 9 bases. The V and J ends lost 1 base and 1 base, in that order; junction bases with no gene match: 1. There are 15 residues in the CDR3. CDR1 GKSSPN and CDR2 SITVG come from the germline V gene. CDR3 DNA (partial): TGTGCCTGGAGTCCGGGACTGGGAAACACCGGG. Its protein product is CAWSPGLGNTG. In full, the CDR3 is CAWSPGLGNTGQLYF.

Remarks on this clone: Gene and germline names: mouse. The read ends 4 residues before the CDR3 terminus; that terminus is restored from the germline J gene. Other DNA variants within this sample encode the same CDR3. The chain is built from TRBV5 and TRBJ2-3; 9 bases line up with TRBD1. Trimming at V came to 4 bases and at J to 0 bases, leaving 2 bases not matched to a gene. CDR1 and CDR2 from the germline V gene are LGHNA and YNLKQL (reference sequence). This CDR3 is built from 15 residues. This CDR3 is CASSPTGGSAETLYF. The CDR3 bases that were read are TGTGCCAGCAGCCCGACAGGGGGTAGTGCAGAA.